The TCR beta chain under discussion was sequenced for a study of cytomegalovirus exposure and HLA in healthy donors. Note on this clone: What it binds is not known.

The PCR was carried out with 60 Vbeta primers and 13 Jbeta primers. The data were produced by immunoSEQ multiplex PCR, yet TCRdb's version contains in-frame clones alone and is incomplete. The data contain tens of thousands of clones, over 60% of them singletons. Study results and caveats: In presence/absence analyses, roughly uniform sequencing depth across donors was assumed.

CDR3 length: 16 residues. Trimming took off 2 bases at V and 4 bases at J, with 17 bases between the two ends. Germline V gives CDR1 SEHNR, CDR2 FQNEAQ (reference sequence). The sample comprised PBMCs. The chain combines TRBV7-9 with TRBJ1-2, with D uncertain. This sequence originates from a middle-aged woman in good health and CMV-seropositive. CDR3 sequence reads: CASSLMRPVNVYGYTF. The CDR3 nucleotides read TGTGCCAGCAGCTTAATGCGGCCAGTAAACGTCTATGGCTACACCTTC.